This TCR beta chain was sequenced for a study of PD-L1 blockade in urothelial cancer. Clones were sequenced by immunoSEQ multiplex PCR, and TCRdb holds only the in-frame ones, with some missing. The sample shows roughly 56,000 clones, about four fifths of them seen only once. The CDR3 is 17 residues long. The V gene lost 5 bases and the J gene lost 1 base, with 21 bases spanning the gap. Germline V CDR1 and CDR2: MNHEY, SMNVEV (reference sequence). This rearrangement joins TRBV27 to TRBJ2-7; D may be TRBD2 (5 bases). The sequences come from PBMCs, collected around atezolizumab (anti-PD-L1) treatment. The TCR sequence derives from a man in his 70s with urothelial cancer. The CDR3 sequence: CASSPYRGPGVSYEQYF. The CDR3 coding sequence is TGTGCCAGCAGTCCCTACCGCGGGCCAGGCGTTTCCTACGAGCAGTACTTC.